Listed here are 2 T cell receptor beta chains from one sample, sequenced in a study of cytomegalovirus exposure and HLA in healthy donors. With 60 Vbeta and 13 Jbeta primers, the PCR was carried out. Libraries were prepared by immunoSEQ multiplex PCR; TCRdb keeps only in-frame clonotypes and omits some of them. The sample table includes just over 50,000 clones. The sequenced material came from PBMCs. These receptors were collected from a woman aged 60 to 75 in good health and CMV-seropositive.

The V gene is TRBV11-3, the J gene TRBJ2-2; TRBD1 aligns across 10 bases. CDR1 is SGHNT, CDR2 YENEEA, per germline. The CDR3 is made up of 15 amino acids. Trimming took 7 bases from V and 6 from J; bases not matched to a gene: 8. CDR3 region: CASIRDRGKAGELFF. CDR3 bases: TGTGCCAGCATTAGGGACAGGGGTAAAGCCGGGGAGCTGTTTTTT.

The genes are TRBV12-5 and TRBJ2-3; tentatively, D is TRBD1 (5 bases). The germline V gene has CDR1 LGHNT and CDR2 FRNRAP. The length of the CDR3 is 13 residues. V shed 6 bases and J shed 4 bases, with 11 bases lying between them. The CDR3 sequence is CASGVQAPDTQYF. The CDR3 DNA sequence: TGTGCTAGTGGAGTACAGGCCCCAGATACGCAGTATTTT. Variable domain in full (rest from reference TRBV12-5 and TRBJ2-3): DARVTQTPRHKVTEMGQEVTMRCQPILGHNTVFWYRQTMMQGLELLAYFRNRAPLDDSGMPKDRFSAEMPDATLATLKIQPSEPRDSAVYFCASGVQAPDTQYFGPGTRLTVL.